This TCR beta chain originates from a study of human T cells and chemical hapten exposure. About the study: For the roughly 26-week duration of the study, patients were given weekly doses of diphenylcyclopropenone on the scalp.

Regarding time point: pre-sensitization, week 0. Noted treatment: therapeutic diphenylcyclopropenone sensitization with weekly scalp DPC. Study observations and caveats: No shift was seen in TCRs above 1 in 1000 frequency with DPC sensitization. Controls had significantly fewer large CDR3 similarity clusters than were formed by expanded TCRs.

Concerning this clonotype itself: Its antigen is as yet unknown.

TCRdb analysed the RACE reads with MiXCR anew, one entry per CDR3 protein. Altogether over 300,000 distinct CDR3 sequences are present, approximately 5% being singletons, with the ten largest covering 2.5% to 3%. The CDR3 covers 16 residues. Germline assignment: CDR1 MNHEY and CDR2 SMNVEV (reference sequence). J was trimmed by 7 bases and V by 2 bases; bases with no gene match: 8. The gene calls are TRBV27 and TRBJ2-3; 11 nucleotides match TRBD2. The source was whole blood, collected in connection with sensitization to the hapten diphenylcyclopropenone (DPC). This receptor was obtained from a woman between 45 and 65 years old with alopecia areata. Some clones in this sample may be carry-over from other donors' samples. The CDR3 nucleotides are TGTGCCAGCAGTTTAATGCTAGCGGGAGGTTCCTATACGCAGTATTTT. Protein sequence: CASSLMLAGGSYTQYF.